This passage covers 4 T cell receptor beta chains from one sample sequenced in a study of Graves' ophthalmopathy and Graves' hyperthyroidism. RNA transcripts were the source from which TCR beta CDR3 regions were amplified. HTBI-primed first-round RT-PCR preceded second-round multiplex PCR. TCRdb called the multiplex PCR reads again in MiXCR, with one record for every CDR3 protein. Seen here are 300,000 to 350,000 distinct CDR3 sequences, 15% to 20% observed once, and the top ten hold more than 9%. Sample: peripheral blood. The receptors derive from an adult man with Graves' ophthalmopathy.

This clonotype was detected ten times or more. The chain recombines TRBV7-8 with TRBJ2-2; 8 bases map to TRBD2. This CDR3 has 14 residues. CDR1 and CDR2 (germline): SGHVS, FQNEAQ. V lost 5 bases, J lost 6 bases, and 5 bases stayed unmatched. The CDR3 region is CASSRGLVPGELFF. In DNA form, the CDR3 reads TGTGCCAGCAGCCGGGGACTAGTCCCCGGGGAGCTGTTTTTT.

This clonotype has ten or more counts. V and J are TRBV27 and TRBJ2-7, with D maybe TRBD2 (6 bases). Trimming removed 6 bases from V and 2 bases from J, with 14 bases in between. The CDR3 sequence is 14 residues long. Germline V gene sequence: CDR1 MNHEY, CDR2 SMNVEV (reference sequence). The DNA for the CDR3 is TGTGCCAGCAGCCTACTAGCAGAGACCTACGAGCAGTACTTC. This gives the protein CASSLLAETYEQYF.

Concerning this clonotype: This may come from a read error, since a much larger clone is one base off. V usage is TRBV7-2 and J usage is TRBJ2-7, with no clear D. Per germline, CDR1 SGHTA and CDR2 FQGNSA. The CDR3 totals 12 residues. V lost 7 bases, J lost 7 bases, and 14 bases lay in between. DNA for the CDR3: TGTGCCAGCATCTTTGGCAGGTCGGAGCAGTACTTC. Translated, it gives CASIFGRSEQYF.

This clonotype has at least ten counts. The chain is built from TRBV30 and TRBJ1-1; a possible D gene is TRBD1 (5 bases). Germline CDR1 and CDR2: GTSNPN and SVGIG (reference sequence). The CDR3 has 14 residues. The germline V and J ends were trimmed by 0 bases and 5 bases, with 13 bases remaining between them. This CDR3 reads CAWSVIGARTEAFF. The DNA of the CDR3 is TGTGCCTGGAGTGTAATCGGGGCTCGAACTGAAGCTTTCTTT.